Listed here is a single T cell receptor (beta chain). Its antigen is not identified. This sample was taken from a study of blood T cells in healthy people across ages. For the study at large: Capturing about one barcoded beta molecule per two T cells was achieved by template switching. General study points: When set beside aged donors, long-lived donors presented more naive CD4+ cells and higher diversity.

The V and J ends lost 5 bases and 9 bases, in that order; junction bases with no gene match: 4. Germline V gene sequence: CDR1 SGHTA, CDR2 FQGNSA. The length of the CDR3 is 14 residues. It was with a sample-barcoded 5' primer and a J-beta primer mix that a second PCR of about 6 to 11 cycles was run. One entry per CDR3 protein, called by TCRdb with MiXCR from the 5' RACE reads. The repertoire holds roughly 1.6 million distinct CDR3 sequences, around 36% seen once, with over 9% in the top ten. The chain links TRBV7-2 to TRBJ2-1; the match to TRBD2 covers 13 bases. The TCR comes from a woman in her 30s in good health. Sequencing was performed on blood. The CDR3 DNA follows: TGTGCCAGCAGCCCAGGACTAGCGGGGGCTGAGCAGTTCTTC. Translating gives CASSPGLAGAEQFF.